This T cell receptor beta chain came from a study of blood T cell repertoires in COVID-19. Study-level information: Sites across the United States, Italy and Spain contributed samples from acute and convalescent COVID-19. Nucleic acid was either cDNA or gDNA, and it came from T cells, B-cell-depleted T cells, or PBMCs.

Germline CDR1 and CDR2: KGHSH and LQKENI. Trimming at V came to 5 bases and at J to 7 bases, leaving 12 bases not matched to a gene. The CDR3 totals 17 residues. Source study methods: Nucleated cell counts were estimated from reference gene primer amplification. TCRdb keeps only in-frame clones here, not all; method: immunoSEQ multiplex PCR. V and J calls plus clone size are reproduced from that table; the DNA served to infer D and trimming. The sample shows tens of thousands of clones, around 84% of them seen only once. Material for sequencing was peripheral blood. The gene calls are TRBV18 and TRBJ1-6, with 9 positions matching TRBD1. The sequence was collected from a human donor in a cohort sampled during active COVID-19. The CDR3: CASSTGQGHLLNSPLHF. CDR3 coding DNA: TGTGCCAGCTCAACGGGACAGGGACATCTTTTGAATTCACCCCTCCACTTT.